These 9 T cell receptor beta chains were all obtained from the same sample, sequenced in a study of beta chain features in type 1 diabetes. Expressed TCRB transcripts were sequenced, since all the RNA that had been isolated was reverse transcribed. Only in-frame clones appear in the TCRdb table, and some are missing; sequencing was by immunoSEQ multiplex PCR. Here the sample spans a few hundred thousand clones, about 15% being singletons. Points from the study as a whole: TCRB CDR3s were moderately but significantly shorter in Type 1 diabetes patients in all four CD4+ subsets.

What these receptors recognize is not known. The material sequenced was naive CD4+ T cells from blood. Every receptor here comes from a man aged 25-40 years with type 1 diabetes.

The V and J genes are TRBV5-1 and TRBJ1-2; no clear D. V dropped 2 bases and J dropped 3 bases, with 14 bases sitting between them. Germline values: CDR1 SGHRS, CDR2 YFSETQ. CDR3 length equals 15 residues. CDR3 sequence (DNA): TGCGCCAGCAGCTTTTCAACCCTCGGGGACTATGGCTACACCTTC. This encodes CASSFSTLGDYGYTF.

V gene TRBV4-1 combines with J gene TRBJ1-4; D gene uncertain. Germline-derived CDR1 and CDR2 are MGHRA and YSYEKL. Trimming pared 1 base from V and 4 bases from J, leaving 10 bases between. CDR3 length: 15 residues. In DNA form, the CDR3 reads TGCGCCAGCAGCCAAGTACAGATTAGTAATGAAAAACTGTTTTTT. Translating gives CASSQVQISNEKLFF.

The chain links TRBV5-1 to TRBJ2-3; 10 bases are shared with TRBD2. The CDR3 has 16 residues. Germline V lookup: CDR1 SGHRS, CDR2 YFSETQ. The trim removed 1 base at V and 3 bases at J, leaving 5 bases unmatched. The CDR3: CASSLTTSGVTDTQYF. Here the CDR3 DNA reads TGCGCCAGCAGCTTGACTACTAGCGGGGTAACAGATACGCAGTATTTT.

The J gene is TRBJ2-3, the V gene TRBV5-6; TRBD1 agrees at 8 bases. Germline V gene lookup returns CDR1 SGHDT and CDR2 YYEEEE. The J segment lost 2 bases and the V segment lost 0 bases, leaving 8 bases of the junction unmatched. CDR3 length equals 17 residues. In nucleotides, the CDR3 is TGTGCCAGCAGCTTGGCCCTGATGACAGGGGCCACAGATACGCAGTATTTT. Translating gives CASSLALMTGATDTQYF.

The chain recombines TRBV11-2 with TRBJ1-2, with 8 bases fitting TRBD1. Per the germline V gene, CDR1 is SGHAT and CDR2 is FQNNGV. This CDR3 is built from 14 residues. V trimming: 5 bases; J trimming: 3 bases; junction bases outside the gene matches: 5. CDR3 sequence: CASSLTTGDYGYTF. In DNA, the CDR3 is TGTGCCAGCAGCCTTACGACAGGGGACTATGGCTACACCTTC.

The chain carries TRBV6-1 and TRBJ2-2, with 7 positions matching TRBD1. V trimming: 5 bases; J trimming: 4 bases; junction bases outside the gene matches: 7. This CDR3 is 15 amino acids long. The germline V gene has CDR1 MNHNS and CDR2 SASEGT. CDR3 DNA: TGTGCCAGCAGTCAGGGGGATCATGGCACCGGGGAGCTGTTTTTT. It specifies CASSQGDHGTGELFF.

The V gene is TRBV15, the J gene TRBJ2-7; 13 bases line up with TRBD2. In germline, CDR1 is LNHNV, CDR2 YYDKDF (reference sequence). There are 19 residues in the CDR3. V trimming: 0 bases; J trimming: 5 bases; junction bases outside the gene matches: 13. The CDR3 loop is CATSRDGNRGLAGRNEQYF. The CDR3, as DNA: TGTGCCACCAGCAGAGATGGAAATCGGGGACTAGCGGGAAGGAACGAGCAGTACTTC.

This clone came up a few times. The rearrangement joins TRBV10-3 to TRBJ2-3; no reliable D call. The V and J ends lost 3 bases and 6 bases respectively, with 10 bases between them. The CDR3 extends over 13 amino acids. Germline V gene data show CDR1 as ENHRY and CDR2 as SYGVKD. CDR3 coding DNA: TGTGCCATCAGTGAACCCAACGCGGATACGCAGTATTTT. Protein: CAISEPNADTQYF.

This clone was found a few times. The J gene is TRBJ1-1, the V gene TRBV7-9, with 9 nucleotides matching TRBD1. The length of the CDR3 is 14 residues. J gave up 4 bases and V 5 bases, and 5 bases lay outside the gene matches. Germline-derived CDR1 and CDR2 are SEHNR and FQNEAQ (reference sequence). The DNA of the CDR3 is TGTGCCAGCAGCACCTCGACAGGGGGCACTGAAGCTTTCTTT. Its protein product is CASSTSTGGTEAFF.